This TCR beta chain was captured in a study of T cell clonality in common variable immunodeficiency. TCRdb's table, derived via immunoSEQ multiplex PCR, lists solely in-frame clones and lacks some. The specimen gives roughly 42,000 clones without singletons; the ten biggest hold around 2.8%. Donors gave roughly 4.5 to 9 ml heparinized peripheral whole blood. This clone was found many times. The antigen is not known. The observed sequence ends 3 residues before the CDR3 terminus, with the missing tail filled in from the germline J gene. The CDR3 runs 17 residues. The V and J ends lost 4 bases and 0 bases, in that order; junction bases with no gene match: 11. The germline V gene encodes CDR1 MGHRA and CDR2 YSYEKL. Study-level results: CVID subjects had higher TCRbeta clonality than healthy controls, most marked in about a third.

The clonotype originates from a person between 18 and 75 years old in good health. The sample taken for sequencing was peripheral blood mononuclear cells. This chain joins TRBV4-1 and TRBJ1-1; TRBD1 aligns across 7 bases. The CDR3: CASSPHPGQPLNTEAFF. The CDR3 bases that were read are TGCGCCAGCAGCCCCCACCCGGGACAGCCTTTGAACACTGAA.